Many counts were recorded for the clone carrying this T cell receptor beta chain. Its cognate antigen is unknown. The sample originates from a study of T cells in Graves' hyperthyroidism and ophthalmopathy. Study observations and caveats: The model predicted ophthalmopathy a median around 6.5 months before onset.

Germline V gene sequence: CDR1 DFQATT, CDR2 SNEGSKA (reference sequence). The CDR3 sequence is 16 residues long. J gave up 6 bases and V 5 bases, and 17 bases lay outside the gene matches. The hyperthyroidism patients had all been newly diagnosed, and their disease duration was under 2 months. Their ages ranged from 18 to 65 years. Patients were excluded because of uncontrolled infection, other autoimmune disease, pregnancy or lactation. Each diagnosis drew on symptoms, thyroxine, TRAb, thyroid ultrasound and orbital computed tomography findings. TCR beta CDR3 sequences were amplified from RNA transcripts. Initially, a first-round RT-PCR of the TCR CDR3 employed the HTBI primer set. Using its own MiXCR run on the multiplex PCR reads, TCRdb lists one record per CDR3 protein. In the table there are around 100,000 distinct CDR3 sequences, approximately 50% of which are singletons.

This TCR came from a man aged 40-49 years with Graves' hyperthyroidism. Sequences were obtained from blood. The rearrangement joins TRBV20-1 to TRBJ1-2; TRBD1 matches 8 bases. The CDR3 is CSAFPGTGDFFDGYTF. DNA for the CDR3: TGCAGTGCTTTTCCCGGGACAGGTGACTTTTTCGATGGCTACACCTTC.